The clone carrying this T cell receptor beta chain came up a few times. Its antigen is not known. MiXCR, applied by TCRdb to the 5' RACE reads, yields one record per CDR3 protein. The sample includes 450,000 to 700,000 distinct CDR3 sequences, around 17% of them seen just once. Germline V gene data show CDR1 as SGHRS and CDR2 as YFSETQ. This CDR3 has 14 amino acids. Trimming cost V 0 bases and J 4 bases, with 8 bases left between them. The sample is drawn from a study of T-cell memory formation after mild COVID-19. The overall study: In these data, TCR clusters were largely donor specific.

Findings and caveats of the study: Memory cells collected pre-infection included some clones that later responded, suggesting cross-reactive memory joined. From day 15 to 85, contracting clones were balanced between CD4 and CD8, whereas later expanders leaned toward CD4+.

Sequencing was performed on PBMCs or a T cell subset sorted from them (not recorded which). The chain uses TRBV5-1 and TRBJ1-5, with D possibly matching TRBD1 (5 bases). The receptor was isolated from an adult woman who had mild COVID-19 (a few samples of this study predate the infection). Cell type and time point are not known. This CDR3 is CASSLGDFNQPQHF. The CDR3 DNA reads TGCGCCAGCAGCTTGGGGGACTTTAATCAGCCCCAGCATTTT.